The clone carrying this TCR beta chain appeared many times. The CDR3 extends over 15 amino acids. The V gene lost 2 bases and the J gene lost 6 bases, with 15 bases spanning the gap. Per the germline V gene, CDR1 is SGHAT and CDR2 is FQNNGV. The data are from a study of T cells in Graves' hyperthyroidism and ophthalmopathy. Study details: Peripheral blood was taken when the disease was first diagnosed, before any treatment began.

There were TCR beta CDR3 regions amplified from RNA transcripts. HTBI primers were the set used in a first-round RT-PCR of the TCR CDR3. TCRdb used MiXCR to reprocess the multiplex PCR reads, holding one entry per CDR3 protein. The table records about 290,000 distinct CDR3 sequences, roughly an eighth of them present only once. Source material: blood. This TCR came from a woman between 40 and 50 years old with Graves' hyperthyroidism. The V and J genes are TRBV11-2 and TRBJ2-3, with D possibly matching TRBD2 (7 bases). The CDR3 spells CASSLRGGRADTQYF. CDR3 DNA: TGTGCCAGCAGCTTAAGGGGGGGTAGGGCGGATACGCAGTATTTT.